This is a list of T cell receptor beta chains from one sample in a study of shared clonotypes between healthy human individuals. Data came from immunoSEQ multiplex PCR; TCRdb stores just in-frame clones and leaves some out. The table records some 680,000 clones, 73% of them present only once. Sequencing used memory CD4+ T cells sorted from blood. The receptors come from a woman aged 25-40 years in good health. The CDR3 runs from the conserved cysteine through the conserved F or W. D genes are given only for firm matches. Size is omitted from some rows. Given values are once, few, many or a class for expanded clones.

>few|NA|TRBV28|TRBJ1-4
TGTGCCAGCAGGGGAGGGACGGCAACTAATGAAAAACTGTTTTTT
CASRGGTATNEKLFF
>NA|NA|TRBV5-1|TRBJ2-3
TGCGCCAGCAGCTTCAAGGGGGGCACAGATACGCAGTATTTT
CASSFKGGTDTQYF
>NA|NA|TRBV5-6|TRBJ2-7
TGTGCCAGCAGCTTCCGACTAGTGGGGCCCTACGAGCAGTACTTC
CASSFRLVGPYEQYF
>NA|NA|TRBV11-2|TRBJ2-4
TGTGCCAGCAGCGTAGATGTGCCGCCGGTGTACTTC
CASSVDVPPVYF
>NA|NA|TRBV6-6|TRBJ2-3
TGTGCCAGCAGTTACCTGACTAGCACAGATACGCAGTATTTT
CASSYLTSTDTQYF
>NA|NA|TRBV6-1|TRBJ1-2
TGTGCCTTGAGTGCGAGTAACTATGGCTACACCTTC
CALSASNYGYTF
>NA|NA|TRBV5-1|TRBJ2-7
TGCGCCAGCCGGGGTGGCAGGGAAATACGCGAGCAGTACTTC
CASRGGREIREQYF
>NA|TRBD1|TRBV10-1|TRBJ2-2
TGCGCCAGCAGTGAGTCGGGACAGGGGTTGACCGGGGAGCTGTTTTTT
CASSESGQGLTGELFF
>many|TRBD1|TRBV9|TRBJ2-1
TGTGCCAGCAGCGTAGGACAGGGAGTCTATGAGCAGTTCTTC
CASSVGQGVYEQFF
>NA|NA|TRBV2|TRBJ2-1
TGTGCCAGCAGAGGACTGGTCTACAATGAGCAGTTCTTC
CASRGLVYNEQFF
>NA|NA|TRBV15|TRBJ1-2
TGTGCCACCAGCAGCCTTAGTGGCAACTATGGCTACACCTTC
CATSSLSGNYGYTF
>many|TRBD2|TRBV5-4|TRBJ2-6
TGTGCCAGCAGCGTCGGGACTAGCGTCCACTCTGGGGCCAACGTCCTGACTTTC
CASSVGTSVHSGANVLTF
>NA|NA|TRBV28|TRBJ2-7
TGTGCCAGCAGTTCATCCTCGGGCGAGCAGTACTTC
CASSSSSGEQYF
>NA|TRBD1|TRBV19|TRBJ2-7
TGTGCCAGCGGGGACAGGGGGTACGAGCAGTACTTC
CASGDRGYEQYF
>NA|TRBD2|TRBV28|TRBJ2-3
TGTGCCAGCAGTATGACTAGCGCCACTAGCACAGATACGCAGTATTTT
CASSMTSATSTDTQYF
>NA|NA|TRBV11-1|TRBJ2-5
TGTGCCAGCAGCTTGTCGGTTCAAGAGACCCAGTACTTC
CASSLSVQETQYF
>once|TRBD1|TRBV7-9|TRBJ2-3
TGTGCCAGCAGCTTAGAAGGGGGCGTTGTAGCAGATACGCAGTATTTT
CASSLEGGVVADTQYF
>few|NA|TRBV28|TRBJ1-2
TGTGCCAGCAGTTTCGCGCACTATGGCTACACCTTC
CASSFAHYGYTF
>NA|NA|TRBV9|TRBJ2-7
TGTGCCAGCAGCGTTTCAGGGGTCTCGGCCTACGAGCAGTACTTC
CASSVSGVSAYEQYF
>NA|NA|TRBV27|TRBJ2-2
TGTGCCAGCAGCGCCAGGGCCGGGGAGCTGTTTTTT
CASSARAGELFF
>NA|TRBD2|TRBV5-6|TRBJ2-2
TGTGCCAGCAACCGTTTCGGGGGGACCGAAAACACCGGGGAGCTGTTTTTT
CASNRFGGTENTGELFF
>few|NA|TRBV20-1|TRBJ2-7
TGCAGTGCTACACCAACCTACGAGCAGTACTTC
CSATPTYEQYF